This section outlines one TCR beta chain sequence together with its context. Its antigen is still unknown. This CDR3 has 15 amino acids. Germline V gene sequence: CDR1 MNHEY, CDR2 SVGAGI. Sequenced by immunoSEQ multiplex PCR; TCRdb stores in-frame clones only, minus some. The repertoire includes over 50,000 clones, approximately 90% of them detected once, and roughly 1.5% sits in the top ten. The source of the sample is a study of OX40 agonist ivuxolimab in advanced cancers. General study points: Expanded clones tended on average to be more numerous among CD8+ T cells than CD4+. Some nonresponders also had low normalized T-cell clonal expansion. Among the least clonally expanded were partial responders at 0.1-3.0 mg/kg.

The sequencing used CD4+ or CD8+ T cells sorted from blood, collected in a trial of the OX40 agonist ivuxolimab. This receptor was identified in an adult with an advanced solid tumor such as melanoma, head and neck, liver or kidney cancer. The J gene is TRBJ2-5, the V gene TRBV6-5; 7 bases line up with TRBD2. The J call may be in error: the DNA end matches TRBJ2-7 better. The CDR3 reads CASIPRAGLSYEQYF. The CDR3, as DNA: TGTGCCAGCATTCCCCGAGCGGGGCTGTCCTACGAGCAGTACTTC.